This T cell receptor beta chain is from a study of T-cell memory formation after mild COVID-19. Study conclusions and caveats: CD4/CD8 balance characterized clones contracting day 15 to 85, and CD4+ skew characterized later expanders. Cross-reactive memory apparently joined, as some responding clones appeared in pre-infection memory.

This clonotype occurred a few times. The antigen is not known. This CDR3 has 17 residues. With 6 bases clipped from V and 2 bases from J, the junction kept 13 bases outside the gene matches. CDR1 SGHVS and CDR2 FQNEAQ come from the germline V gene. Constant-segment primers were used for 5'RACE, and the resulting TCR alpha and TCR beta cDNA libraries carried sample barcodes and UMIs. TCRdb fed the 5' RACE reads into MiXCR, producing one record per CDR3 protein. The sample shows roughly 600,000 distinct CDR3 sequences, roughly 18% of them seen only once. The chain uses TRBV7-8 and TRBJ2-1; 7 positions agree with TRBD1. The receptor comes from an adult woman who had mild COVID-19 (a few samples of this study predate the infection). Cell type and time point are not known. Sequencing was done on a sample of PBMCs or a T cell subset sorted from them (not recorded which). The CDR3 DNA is TGTGCCAGCAGTACTGGACAGGCCGTGGTGCCCTACAATGAGCAGTTCTTC. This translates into CASSTGQAVVPYNEQFF.